This TCR beta chain was sequenced for a study of CD4 T cells in relation to SARS-CoV-2 and coronaviruses. Across the whole study: After roughly 11 days of antigen culture, PBMC TCR beta CDR3s were sequenced. Controls used an HIV-1 Nef peptide pool or no peptide.

V lost 0 bases to trimming and J lost 4 bases, with 10 bases between them. The CDR3 runs 15 residues. Germline V lookup: CDR1 LNHDA, CDR2 SQIVND (reference sequence). The unexposed donors gave CD4+ T cells in about 2011-2019, prior to COVID-19. CD4+ T cells were isolated from the cells after 10 days of culture. Libraries were prepared by immunoSEQ multiplex PCR; TCRdb keeps only in-frame clonotypes and omits some of them. The sample carries some 20,000 clones, more than 60% recorded once. Comment on this clone: What it binds is unknown.

Sequenced material: CD4+ T cells from PBMCs, cultured in vitro. This TCR was sampled from a human donor in good health. The chain joins TRBV19 to TRBJ1-5; D gene ambiguous. The DNA of the CDR3 is TGTGCCAGTAGTATAGATACTGGACGGAATCAGCCCCAGCATTTT. Translated: CASSIDTGRNQPQHF.